Listed below are T cell receptor beta chains from one sample, sequenced in a study of T-cell reconstitution after alpha-beta-depleted transplantation in children. TCRdb itself ran the PCR reads through MiXCR, one entry per CDR3 protein. Here the sample spans over 45,000 distinct CDR3 sequences, about a tenth being singletons. The sample in question was PBMCs, mostly from graft donor cells, obtained 60 days after TCRalphabeta/CD19-depleted stem cell transplant. The receptors originated from a male patient aged 2-10 years who had a stem cell transplant for chronic granulomatous disease, so the T cells may come from the graft donor. Each CDR3 is given with its conserved first and last residue. D genes are given only for firm matches. Size is stated for part of the rows, as once, few or many counts, or as a class when the clone is expanded.

j_call: TRBJ2-3
d_call: .
clone_size: few
v_call: TRBV29-1
cdr3_nt: TGCAGCGTTGAAATCGGTTTGTGGGGGACACCCACAGATACGCAGTATTTT
cdr3_aa: CSVEIGLWGTPTDTQYF

j_call: TRBJ2-3
d_call: .
clone_size: medium-sized
v_call: TRBV11-2
cdr3_nt: TGTGCCAGCAGCTTGATCGGGACAGATACGCAGTATTTT
cdr3_aa: CASSLIGTDTQYF

j_call: TRBJ1-2
d_call: .
clone_size: .
v_call: TRBV10-1
cdr3_nt: TGCGCCAGCCCTCCAGGGTGGGACGGCTCTCTGGGCTACACCTTC
cdr3_aa: CASPPGWDGSLGYTF

j_call: TRBJ1-1
d_call: .
clone_size: many
v_call: TRBV25-1
cdr3_nt: TGTGCCAGCAGTGAATTTGACACTGAAGCTTTCTTT
cdr3_aa: CASSEFDTEAFF

j_call: TRBJ2-1
d_call: TRBD2
clone_size: many
v_call: TRBV10-2
cdr3_nt: TGCGCCAGCAGTGGAACTAGCGGGGAATCCTACAATGAGCAGTTCTTC
cdr3_aa: CASSGTSGESYNEQFF

j_call: TRBJ2-3
d_call: TRBD2
clone_size: few
v_call: TRBV6-1
cdr3_nt: TGTGCCACCCGGAGCGGCGGGAGGTTGAGACCAGATACGCAGTATTTT
cdr3_aa: CATRSGGRLRPDTQYF

j_call: TRBJ2-5
d_call: .
clone_size: many
v_call: TRBV6-2/TRBV6-3
cdr3_nt: TGTGCCAGCAGCGTATATATGGGACAACGACAAGAGACCCAGTACTTC
cdr3_aa: CASSVYMGQRQETQYF

j_call: TRBJ2-1
d_call: .
clone_size: .
v_call: TRBV5-1
cdr3_nt: TGCGCCAGCAGCAGACAGAGCTCCTACAATGAGCAGTTCTTC
cdr3_aa: CASSRQSSYNEQFF

j_call: TRBJ2-7
d_call: TRBD2
clone_size: many
v_call: TRBV20-1
cdr3_nt: TGCAGTGCTATGTTTCCTAGCGGCTACGAGCAGTACTTC
cdr3_aa: CSAMFPSGYEQYF

j_call: TRBJ2-5
d_call: TRBD1
clone_size: many
v_call: TRBV7-9
cdr3_nt: TGTGCCAGCGGCACAGGGGGCGGCCAAGAGACCCAGTACTTC
cdr3_aa: CASGTGGGQETQYF

j_call: TRBJ2-7
d_call: .
clone_size: many
v_call: TRBV2
cdr3_nt: TGTGCCAGCAGATCACCGGGACACAGCTCCTACGAGCAGTACTTC
cdr3_aa: CASRSPGHSSYEQYF

j_call: TRBJ1-5
d_call: .
clone_size: few
v_call: TRBV15
cdr3_nt: TGTGCCACCAGCAGAGATCTGGGGCCCACTTATAGCAATCAGCCCCAGCATTTT
cdr3_aa: CATSRDLGPTYSNQPQHF

j_call: TRBJ2-7
d_call: .
clone_size: .
v_call: TRBV6-4
cdr3_nt: TGTGCCAGCAGGATTGGACAGCACTCACGTTACGAGCAGTACTTC
cdr3_aa: CASRIGQHSRYEQYF

j_call: TRBJ2-7
d_call: .
clone_size: few
v_call: TRBV19
cdr3_nt: TGTGCCGCCGGACAGTCGAGGCTCCCCTACGAGCAGTACTTC
cdr3_aa: CAAGQSRLPYEQYF

j_call: TRBJ2-3
d_call: .
clone_size: many
v_call: TRBV20-1
cdr3_nt: TGCAGTGCTGAAACCACAAGACTAGATCGCACAGATACGCAGTATTTT
cdr3_aa: CSAETTRLDRTDTQYF

j_call: TRBJ1-1
d_call: .
clone_size: .
v_call: TRBV20-1
cdr3_nt: TGCAGTGCTAGAGATTTTCGGTTACCGAACACTGAAGCTTTCTTT
cdr3_aa: CSARDFRLPNTEAFF

j_call: TRBJ2-4
d_call: .
clone_size: many
v_call: TRBV5-1
cdr3_nt: TGCGCCAGCAGCCCCCAGGGGGGCCTCGCGGGTCCGGGAAACATTCAGTACTTC
cdr3_aa: CASSPQGGLAGPGNIQYF

j_call: TRBJ2-7
d_call: .
clone_size: many
v_call: TRBV20-1
cdr3_nt: TGCAGTGCTTACGGGACCGAGAATTCCTACGAGCAGTACTTC
cdr3_aa: CSAYGTENSYEQYF

j_call: TRBJ2-5
d_call: TRBD1
clone_size: many
v_call: TRBV12-3/TRBV12-4
cdr3_nt: TGTGCCAGCACCCCGGGACAGGACGGAGAGACCCAGTACTTC
cdr3_aa: CASTPGQDGETQYF

j_call: TRBJ2-2
d_call: .
clone_size: many
v_call: TRBV20-1
cdr3_nt: TGCAGTGCTAGAGAATACGGGATTAACACCGGGGAGCTGTTTTTT
cdr3_aa: CSAREYGINTGELFF

j_call: TRBJ2-4
d_call: TRBD1
clone_size: few
v_call: TRBV5-3
cdr3_nt: TGTGCCAGTCACGCCAGGGGGACAAATCTCCAAAACATTCAGTACTTC
cdr3_aa: CASHARGTNLQNIQYF

j_call: TRBJ2-5
d_call: TRBD1
clone_size: many
v_call: TRBV5-1
cdr3_nt: TGCGCCAGCAGCCCGGGGACAGGGAGAGAGACCCAGTACTTC
cdr3_aa: CASSPGTGRETQYF

j_call: TRBJ1-3
d_call: .
clone_size: many
v_call: TRBV20-1
cdr3_nt: TGCAGTGCTACTGGGGCTCTCTCTGGAAACACCATATATTTT
cdr3_aa: CSATGALSGNTIYF

j_call: TRBJ2-1
d_call: TRBD2
clone_size: many
v_call: TRBV6-2/TRBV6-3
cdr3_nt: TGTGCCAGCAGTTACGCCAGCGGGAGGCCCCATGAGCAGTTCTTC
cdr3_aa: CASSYASGRPHEQFF

j_call: TRBJ2-7
d_call: .
clone_size: many
v_call: TRBV10-1
cdr3_nt: TGCGCCAGCAGTGATGGGGGGCCCTACGAGCAGTACTTC
cdr3_aa: CASSDGGPYEQYF